Listed below are T cell receptor beta chains from one sample, sequenced in a study of T cell repertoires in aging, cancer and after chemotherapy. TCRdb analysed the multiplex PCR reads with MiXCR anew, one entry per CDR3 protein. This table holds about 1,400 distinct CDR3 sequences, about 25% found once. Input material: blood. These receptors originate from a human donor with a blood cancer. Each CDR3 is given with its conserved first and last residue. Fields, in order: V gene, clone size, J gene, D gene, CDR3 DNA, CDR3 protein. The D gene is left open where the match is weak. Size is stated for part of the rows, as once, few or many counts, or as a class when the clone is expanded.

TRBV5-4	.	TRBJ1-1	.	TGTGCCAGCAGCTTGGCGTGGGGGCGAAATACTGAAGCTTTCTTT	CASSLAWGRNTEAFF
TRBV7-6	.	TRBJ1-4	.	TGTGCCAGCAGCCGCGCCACCGGGCAGGGGCGTAGAGATGAAAAACTGTTTTTT	CASSRATGQGRRDEKLFF
TRBV7-9	.	TRBJ2-4	TRBD1	TGTGCCAGCAGTACAAAGGGGGCCTCCGGAAACATTCAGTACTTC	CASSTKGASGNIQYF
TRBV6-1	.	TRBJ2-2	TRBD2	TGCGCCAGCAGCTTCCCTAGCGGGGGGGGAGGTACCGGGGAGCTGTTTTTT	CASSFPSGGGGTGELFF
TRBV7-6	.	TRBJ2-2	TRBD2	TGTGCCAGCAGCCCCCCCCCGGGGGGGCAGGTCGGGGAGCTGTTTTTT	CASSPPPGGQVGELFF
TRBV4-2	.	TRBJ1-4	TRBD1	TGTGCCAGCAGCCAAGGCCTCCCGACCGGGACAGTTAATGAAAAACTGTTTTTT	CASSQGLPTGTVNEKLFF
TRBV6-1	.	TRBJ2-7	TRBD2	TGTGCCAGCAGTAAAGCGGGGGGGGCGGCCTACGAGCAGTACTTC	CASSKAGGAAYEQYF
TRBV30	medium-sized	TRBJ1-1	.	TGTGCCAGGGGACGTGGGGGCACTGAAGCTTTCTTT	CARGRGGTEAFF
TRBV19	.	TRBJ1-5	TRBD1	TGTGCCAGTAGTACCATGAAGCCGGGACAGGGGGCTCAGCCCCAGCATTTT	CASSTMKPGQGAQPQHF
TRBV6-1	medium-sized	TRBJ1-4	.	TGTGCCAGCAGTGAGGGGAAAGAAAGCGAAAAACTGTTTTTT	CASSEGKESEKLFF
TRBV5-6	medium-sized	TRBJ2-7	TRBD1	TGTGCCAGCAGCTTGGGGACAGGTCACTACGAGCAGTACTTC	CASSLGTGHYEQYF
TRBV6-6	.	TRBJ2-2	.	TGTGCCAGCAGGGGACTTATGAACACCGGGGAGCTGTTTTTT	CASRGLMNTGELFF
TRBV20-1	.	TRBJ2-4	.	TGCAGTGCTAGACCCACCCGAGGACTTCAGTACTTC	CSARPTRGLQYF
TRBV5-6	.	TRBJ1-1	.	TGTGCCAGCAGCTTGGAAGACCCCGGCACTGAAGCTTTCTTT	CASSLEDPGTEAFF
TRBV7-6	medium-sized	TRBJ2-2	TRBD1	TGTGCCAGCAGCTGGGGACAGTACACCGGGGAGCTGTTTTTT	CASSWGQYTGELFF
TRBV12-3/TRBV12-4	.	TRBJ1-6	TRBD1	TGTGCCAGCAGGGGACAGCCGTTCTCCTATAATTCACCCCTCCACTTT	CASRGQPFSYNSPLHF
TRBV15	medium-sized	TRBJ2-2	TRBD2	TGTGCCACCAGCAGAGAAGCGGGGGGCCCCAACACCGGGGAGCTGTTTTTT	CATSREAGGPNTGELFF
TRBV5-4	medium-sized	TRBJ1-2	.	TGTGCCAGCAGCTTGGAACCGGGACATGTCTATGGCTACACCTTC	CASSLEPGHVYGYTF
TRBV5-5	medium-sized	TRBJ2-7	.	TGTGCCAGCAGCTTGGGGGTCAGGGCGGGCTACGAGCAGTACTTC	CASSLGVRAGYEQYF